These T cell receptor beta chains were read from a single sample in a study of T cell responses to AZD1222 COVID-19 vaccine. TCRdb's table, derived via immunoSEQ multiplex PCR, lists solely in-frame clones and lacks some. The repertoire consists of under 200,000 clones, with about 89% occurring once and the leading ten covering 2.5% to 3%. Specimen: peripheral blood, collected on day 0 of MenACWY control vaccination. Every receptor here comes from an adult in good health. The CDR3 runs from the conserved cysteine through the conserved F or W. D genes are given only for firm matches. Rows may omit the clone size; those that give it use once, few, many or a size class.

TRBV19,TRBD1,TRBJ1-4,-,TGTGCCAGTAGTAAGGGACAGGGGGCGAGCGAAAAACTGTTTTTT,CASSKGQGASEKLFF
TRBV7-9,-,TRBJ2-7,few,TGTGCCAGCAGCTTGGTGGACGCAGTGCGGTACTTC,CASSLVDAVRYF
TRBV28,-,TRBJ2-7,few,TGTGCCAGCAGGTTCGTACAGGCCCTATATCACGAGCAGTACTTC,CASRFVQALYHEQYF
TRBV6-5,-,TRBJ2-1,-,TGTGCCAGCAGTTCCCTTAACAATGAGCAGTTCTTC,CASSSLNNEQFF
TRBV28,TRBD1,TRBJ1-6,-,TGTGCCAGCACCTCGGCAGGGGGCGGGTATAATTCACCCCTCCACTTT,CASTSAGGGYNSPLHF
TRBV6-6,-,TRBJ2-7,-,TGTGCCAGCAGTCCACAGGGATTCCACGAGCAGTACTTC,CASSPQGFHEQYF
TRBV5-3,TRBD1,TRBJ2-7,-,TGTGCCAGAAGCTGGGCCCCGGGACAGGGTTCCTACGAGCAGTACTTC,CARSWAPGQGSYEQYF
TRBV7-9,-,TRBJ1-4,-,TGTGCCAGCAGCTCGACTCGTGACAATGAAAAACTGTTTTTT,CASSSTRDNEKLFF
TRBV7-6,-,TRBJ2-1,-,TGTGCCAGCAGCGGGACCTCTCGGTCCTACAATGAGCAGTTCTTC,CASSGTSRSYNEQFF
TRBV19,TRBD1,TRBJ1-5,once,TGTGCCAGTAGTCGGGGACAGGACAATCAGCCCCAGCATTTT,CASSRGQDNQPQHF
TRBV28,TRBD1,TRBJ2-2,-,TGTGCCAGCAGTTTCCTTTCAGGGGGCAACACCGGGGAGCTGTTTTTT,CASSFLSGGNTGELFF
TRBV5-1,-,TRBJ2-1,-,TGCGCCAGCAGCTTGGAGTCACAGGGCCATGAGCAGTTCTTC,CASSLESQGHEQFF
TRBV12-3/TRBV12-4,-,TRBJ2-1,few,TGTGCCAGCAGTTTGAACAGGTGGAATGAGCAGTTCTTC,CASSLNRWNEQFF
TRBV9,-,TRBJ1-4,-,TGTGCCAGCAGCGTAGAGGGCAGCAATAATGAAAAACTGTTTTTT,CASSVEGSNNEKLFF
TRBV5-1,TRBD1,TRBJ2-7,-,TGCGCCAGCAGCCCCCTCTGGGACAGGGGAGGCGAGCAGTACTTC,CASSPLWDRGGEQYF
TRBV10-3,-,TRBJ1-2,-,TGTGCCATCAGTCCCGGGACTTTCTATGGCTACACCTTC,CAISPGTFYGYTF
TRBV1,-,TRBJ2-7,few,TGCACCAGCAGCCAGGGACCAGGGGCCTACGAGCAGTACTTC,CTSSQGPGAYEQYF
TRBV19,-,TRBJ2-7,once,TGTGCCAGTAGTATAGTGTCAGGGGTGAGCGCCGGCGAGCAGTACTTC,CASSIVSGVSAGEQYF
TRBV19,TRBD1,TRBJ2-6,once,TGTGCCAGTAGTATTCCCCACGGGACAGGGGGCTCTGGGGCCAACGTCCTGACTTTC,CASSIPHGTGGSGANVLTF
TRBV9,-,TRBJ2-2,-,TGTGCCAGCAGCGTAGGTACAGCCGGGGAGCTGTTTTTT,CASSVGTAGELFF
TRBV4-2,-,TRBJ2-3,-,TGTGCCAGCAGCCAAGAAGCAGATACGCAGTATTTT,CASSQEADTQYF
TRBV14,-,TRBJ1-4,-,TGTGCCAGCAGCCTAACCGGGACACCCGGGGAAAAACTGTTTTTT,CASSLTGTPGEKLFF
TRBV6-2/TRBV6-3,TRBD1,TRBJ2-7,-,TGTGCCAGCATCCCGGGACAGGGTCAACGCGAGCAGTACTTC,CASIPGQGQREQYF
TRBV19,-,TRBJ1-1,-,TGTGCCAGTAGTACCCTAGGACTGAACACTGAAGCTTTCTTT,CASSTLGLNTEAFF
TRBV5-6,TRBD1,TRBJ2-2,-,TGTGCCAGCAGCAGGGACAGGTCGAACACCGGGGAGCTGTTTTTT,CASSRDRSNTGELFF
TRBV7-2,-,TRBJ2-7,-,TGTGCCAGCAGCTGGTACGGGGGAGACTCCTACGAGCAGTACTTC,CASSWYGGDSYEQYF
TRBV15,-,TRBJ2-7,-,TGTGCCACCAGCAGACGGGGCATTGCGGGGAACGAGCAGTACTTC,CATSRRGIAGNEQYF
TRBV7-9,-,TRBJ1-1,many,TGTGCCAGCAGCATAGGGTACCAGGGAGCTTTCTTT,CASSIGYQGAFF
TRBV7-7,-,TRBJ1-1,-,TGTGCCAGCCGGGGACGGTTGAACACTGAAGCTTTCTTT,CASRGRLNTEAFF